A selection of T cell receptor beta chains follows, all from one sample in a study of blood T cell repertoires in COVID-19. TCRdb's table, derived via immunoSEQ multiplex PCR, lists solely in-frame clones and lacks some. The sample shows around 130,000 clones, 84% of them seen only once. The sample consisted of peripheral blood. These receptors all come from a woman aged 55-69 years with acute or convalescent COVID-19. Both conserved end residues are trimmed from each CDR3. Not all rows give a size; the values are once, few, many and, for expanded clones, a class.

clone_size v_call cdr3_aa
- TRBV28 ASSLRTDGTEAF
- TRBV7-9 ASSLGQALEAF
few TRBV5-8 ASSLWQIQGYT
- TRBV2 ASRFSGGRFGANVLT
- TRBV3-1/TRBV3-2 ASSQDSPLTGANSPLH
- TRBV18 ASSHRTGGTDTQY
- TRBV4-1 ASSQDSGVGTQY
- TRBV5-4 ASSFSIGGSGGYGYT
- TRBV9 ASSVDLTDTQY
- TRBV3-1/TRBV3-2 ASSQEPPGEETQY
- TRBV27 ASSPPAGYEQY
- TRBV27 ASRPSGSNQPQH
- TRBV28 ASRPVGGTYEQY
- TRBV6-6 ASSLGQGTLGPGNTIY
- TRBV11-2 ASSFRTGVTEAF
- TRBV10-2 ASSEGPYGYT
- TRBV18 ASSPRGTGGGGDTQY
- TRBV4-2 ASSQVTGTTPPEAF
- TRBV19 ASSIQGWGGNTIY
few TRBV29-1 SIRDRGRLGANVLT
- TRBV5-1 ASSLASNRGWDEQF
- TRBV14 ASSQLTGGEKLF
once TRBV7-6 ASSLTLLGRGPDTEAF
- TRBV30 AWSHGDGELF
- TRBV20-1 SASQGSFNQPQH
- TRBV9 ASSSRVGASEEKLF
- TRBV10-3 AISDGIPGAF
- TRBV9 ASSVAGYGYT
- TRBV11-2 ASSLGGRVTYGYT
once TRBV9 ASSATVGTEAF
few TRBV10-2 ASSEGQGDGNQPQH
- TRBV28 ASSPGSSYNEQF
- TRBV19 ASSIGGGSNQPQH
- TRBV27 ASSLSVRGLNYGYT
- TRBV23-1 ASSHGGGEAF
- TRBV7-6 ASSLGGGIEKLF
- TRBV14 ASSQNTGPLTYEQY
- TRBV5-1 ASSLPRQPYNEQF
- TRBV19 ASSTDRGRMLYGYT
- TRBV12-3/TRBV12-4 ASRAWTEETQY
- TRBV7-3 ASSQDRLTRSPLH
- TRBV2 ASSTRLAGETQY